The clone carrying this T cell receptor (beta chain) was found a few times. No antigen is known for it. The data originate from a study of response to subunit inactivated influenza vaccine. Overall study results and limits: The authors offered the suggestion that each seasonal influenza vaccination recruits few new T cells.

TCRdb reanalysed the RT-PCR reads using MiXCR and keeps one entry per CDR3 protein. Among 550,000 to 650,000 distinct CDR3 sequences, about 11% were seen once, and the ten largest hold roughly a tenth. The germline gives CDR1 MNHEY, CDR2 SVGEGT. This CDR3 region has 15 residues. J was trimmed by 3 bases and V by 5 bases; bases with no gene match: 9. The receptor was derived from a man aged 45-60 years who received an inactivated influenza vaccine. The sequences come from PBMCs from blood, collected on the day of vaccination. The chain combines TRBV6-2 or TRBV6-3 with TRBJ2-5; 7 bases match TRBD1. CDR3: CASSLFLTGKETQYF. The CDR3 bases are TGTGCCAGCAGTCTTTTTCTGACAGGGAAAGAGACCCAGTACTTC.